This is a list of T cell receptor beta chains from one sample in a study of blood T cell repertoires in COVID-19. The repertoire was sequenced with immunoSEQ multiplex PCR; TCRdb's copy has only in-frame clones and lacks some. The data show some 150,000 clones, 70% to 90% seen once. The specimen was peripheral blood. These receptor sequences come from a woman between 45 and 65 years old with acute or convalescent COVID-19. The CDR3 runs from the conserved cysteine through the conserved F or W. D genes are given only for firm matches. Clone size appears in some rows only: once, few, many, or a class for an expanded clone.

NA TRBJ1-4 TRBV7-9 NA TGTGCCAGCAGCTTAGTACCTCAGTTCGGGGAAAAACTGTTTTTT CASSLVPQFGEKLFF
TRBD1 TRBJ2-1 TRBV19 NA TGTGCCAGTAGTAGACAGGGGGCTCAGTATGAGCAGTTCTTC CASSRQGAQYEQFF
NA TRBJ1-1 TRBV6-4 NA TGTGCCAGCAGTGACTCAGCCAACACTGAAGCTTTCTTT CASSDSANTEAFF
NA TRBJ2-3 TRBV4-3 NA TGCGCCAGCAGCCAAGATTTCGGGAATTTAGCAGATACGCAGTATTTT CASSQDFGNLADTQYF
TRBD1 TRBJ1-6 TRBV12-5 once TGTGCTAGTGCAAGGACAGGGGATTCACCCCTCCACTTT CASARTGDSPLHF
TRBD1 TRBJ1-1 TRBV6-6 NA TGTGCCAGCAGACCCGACAGGGGGCACACTGAAGCTTTCTTT CASRPDRGHTEAFF
NA TRBJ2-3 TRBV12-3/TRBV12-4 once TGTGCCAGCAGCAACACAGATACGCAGTATTTT CASSNTDTQYF
TRBD1 TRBJ1-6 TRBV7-9 once TGTGCCAGCAGCTTAGGCAGGGGGCTGAATTCACCCCTCCACTTT CASSLGRGLNSPLHF
NA TRBJ1-1 TRBV7-3 NA TGTGCCAGCAGCTTACAAGCTGGGGGGGAAGAAGCTTTCTTT CASSLQAGGEEAFF
NA TRBJ2-7 TRBV4-1 few TGCGCCAGCAGCCAGGCTTCCACAAGCTCCTACGAGCAGTACTTC CASSQASTSSYEQYF
TRBD2 TRBJ2-1 TRBV6-5 NA TGTGCCAGCAGTTACTCTCTAGCGGGGGGGAACAATGAGCAGTTCTTC CASSYSLAGGNNEQFF
TRBD2 TRBJ2-1 TRBV2 NA TGTGCCAGCAGTGTCACGGCGGGGGGTGAGCAGTTCTTC CASSVTAGGEQFF
NA TRBJ1-2 TRBV7-9 NA TGTGCCAGCAGCTTATTGGGAGGACCTATGGGCTACACCTTC CASSLLGGPMGYTF
NA TRBJ2-2 TRBV14 NA TGTGCCAGCAGCCATCCTCGCGCCGGGGAGCTGTTTTTT CASSHPRAGELFF
TRBD2 TRBJ2-5 TRBV5-6 NA TGTGCCAGCAGCTTGTGGGGAAGCGGGGGGCCTCAAGAGACCCAGTACTTC CASSLWGSGGPQETQYF
NA TRBJ1-2 TRBV6-2/TRBV6-3 once TGTGCCAGCAGCCCAGGGGCCGCCTATGGCTACACCTTC CASSPGAAYGYTF
NA TRBJ1-6 TRBV6-5 NA TGTGCCAGCAGTTTGGACAGAGACTCACCCCTCCACTTT CASSLDRDSPLHF
TRBD1 TRBJ1-5 TRBV6-1 NA TGTGCCAGCAGTGTCGGCAGGGGGCATGGCAATCAGCCCCAGCATTTT CASSVGRGHGNQPQHF
TRBD2 TRBJ2-3 TRBV5-1 once TGCGCCAGCAGCGGAGGGACTAGCGGGTTCACAGATACGCAGTATTTT CASSGGTSGFTDTQYF
NA TRBJ2-1 TRBV7-3 NA TGTGCCAGCAGCTTCGGGCCCGGTGGGAGCAATGAGCAGTTCTTC CASSFGPGGSNEQFF
TRBD1 TRBJ1-2 TRBV6-2/TRBV6-3 NA TGTGCCAGCAGTTACTCCCGGGACAGTGCTAACTATGGCTACACCTTC CASSYSRDSANYGYTF
NA TRBJ1-5 TRBV4-2 NA TGTGCCAGCAGCCTCAAACCCCCGAGCGGCAATCAGCCCCAGCATTTT CASSLKPPSGNQPQHF
TRBD1 TRBJ1-5 TRBV4-2 NA TGTGCCAGCAGCCAAGTCCGAGGGGGCATGGGGCAGCCCCAGCATTTT CASSQVRGGMGQPQHF
NA TRBJ1-1 TRBV6-5 NA TGTGCCAGCAGTTACCTTCCCTCAAGCTACACTGAAGCTTTCTTT CASSYLPSSYTEAFF
TRBD1 TRBJ1-1 TRBV20-1 NA TGCAGTGCTAGTAAACCCACAGGGGCGGAGGGAGCTTTCTTT CSASKPTGAEGAFF
TRBD1 TRBJ2-7 TRBV2 NA TGTGCCAGCAAGGGGGCGGGCTCCTACGAGCAGTACTTC CASKGAGSYEQYF
NA TRBJ1-2 TRBV27 once TGTGCCAGCAGTGGGTCAGGCTATGGCTACACCTTC CASSGSGYGYTF
NA TRBJ1-6 TRBV2 NA TGTGCCAGCTTTTGGGGCCCCGATTCACCCCTCCACTTT CASFWGPDSPLHF
TRBD1 TRBJ1-6 TRBV19 few TGTGCCAGTTCGGGACAGGATTCACCCCTCCACTTT CASSGQDSPLHF
NA TRBJ1-2 TRBV10-3 NA TGTGCCATCACCCTGGGGCCCGGGGGAGGCTACACCTTC CAITLGPGGGYTF
TRBD1 TRBJ1-1 TRBV6-5 NA TGTGCCAGCAGAGGTAGACAGGGGATCAGTGAAGCTTTCTTT CASRGRQGISEAFF
TRBD1 TRBJ1-5 TRBV18 NA TGTGCCAGCTCCCTCTCGACAGGGAATCAGCCCCAGCATTTT CASSLSTGNQPQHF
NA TRBJ2-5 TRBV5-1 NA TGCGCCAGCAGCTTGGTGAGGGGGGGACCTCAAGAGACCCAGTACTTC CASSLVRGGPQETQYF
NA TRBJ2-1 TRBV7-7 NA TGTGCCAGCAGTTCCAGCTCCTACAATGAGCAGTTCTTC CASSSSSYNEQFF
NA TRBJ1-3 TRBV7-9 NA TGTGCCAGCAGCTTAGACTTCCCCCTGCGGGGAAACACCATATATTTT CASSLDFPLRGNTIYF
TRBD1 TRBJ1-5 TRBV6-5 NA TGTGCCAGCAGTCTAGGGACAGGGGGTCCACCCCAGCATTTT CASSLGTGGPPQHF
TRBD1 TRBJ2-7 TRBV6-2/TRBV6-3 NA TGTGCCAGCAGTCGACAGGGGGCTAGGAACGAGCAGTACTTC CASSRQGARNEQYF